These T cell receptor beta chains were read from a single sample in a study of patients and donors after allogeneic stem cell transplantation. TCRdb recomputed calls from the RT-PCR reads with MiXCR, one row per CDR3 protein. Of some 880,000 distinct CDR3 sequences listed, about a sixth are singletons. The sequencing input was blood, either unsorted or a sorted T cell fraction (not recorded which). The receptors derive from a human donor who was either an allogeneic HSCT recipient or a stem cell or donor lymphocyte infusion donor (not recorded which). It is not recorded whose cells these are; they may come from a transplant donor. Each CDR3 is given with its conserved first and last residue. A D gene is named only where the DNA matches it firmly. The size field is filled for only some rows; it gives once, few, many or a size class.

d_call	j_call	v_call	clone_size	cdr3_nt	cdr3_aa
TRBD1	TRBJ2-7	TRBV25-1	-	TGTGCCAGCAGTGAGCTTCACAGGGGAACGGGCCACGAGCAGTACTTC	CASSELHRGTGHEQYF
TRBD2	TRBJ2-1	TRBV5-1	few	TGCGCCAGCAGCTTGGGCGGGAGGGCCGGGTTTGAGCAGTTCTTC	CASSLGGRAGFEQFF
-	TRBJ2-4	TRBV6-1	-	TGTGCCAGCAGTGAATCATCCCCGGGATTAGCCAAAAACATTCAGTACTTC	CASSESSPGLAKNIQYF
-	TRBJ1-1	TRBV14	-	TGTGCCAGCAGCCAAGAAGGTACACAAATGATGAACACTGAAGCTTTCTTT	CASSQEGTQMMNTEAFF
-	TRBJ2-2	TRBV6-1	few	TGTGCCAGCAGGAACTGGTTCGACGGGGAGCTGTTTTTT	CASRNWFDGELFF
-	TRBJ2-1	TRBV2	-	TGTGCCAGTAGTGAAGCGCATTGGGGTAGCTCTGAGATCAATGAGCAGTTCTTC	CASSEAHWGSSEINEQFF
-	TRBJ2-7	TRBV27	-	TGTGCCAGCAGTCCACCGGGCGGGATGGGGGCCTACGAGCAGTACTTC	CASSPPGGMGAYEQYF
-	TRBJ1-3	TRBV5-1	few	TGCGCCAGCAGCTTGAATTTGTTAGGGGCTTCCTCTGGAAACACCATATATTTT	CASSLNLLGASSGNTIYF
-	TRBJ1-1	TRBV6-1	few	TGTGCCAGCAGACTCAGGGTAGCTATGAACACTGAAGCTTTCTTT	CASRLRVAMNTEAFF
-	TRBJ2-3	TRBV4-1	-	TGCGCCAGCAGCCAAGGGGGCGCTTACACAGATACGCAGTATTTT	CASSQGGAYTDTQYF
-	TRBJ2-5	TRBV27	-	TGTGCCAGCAGTTTATCGGTGGGGAGTGGAGAGACCCAGTACTTC	CASSLSVGSGETQYF
-	TRBJ2-1	TRBV7-2	few	TGTGCCAGCAGCTTAGACATGGCGGGGAGGCCTTACAATGAGCAGTTCTTC	CASSLDMAGRPYNEQFF
TRBD2	TRBJ2-1	TRBV4-2	few	TGTGCCAGCAGCCAAATGACTAGCGGGAGTTCCTACAATGAGCAGTTCTTC	CASSQMTSGSSYNEQFF
TRBD1	TRBJ1-1	TRBV7-9	-	TGTGCCAGCAGCGAAGACAGGGGGCCCTTCCTGAACACTGAAGCTTTCTTT	CASSEDRGPFLNTEAFF
TRBD1	TRBJ1-1	TRBV6-2/TRBV6-3	-	TGTGCCAGCAGTCGACAGGGGAGGAGGGCTTTCTTT	CASSRQGRRAFF
-	TRBJ2-6	TRBV4-1	few	TGCGCCAGCAGCCAGGGGGACTCTGGGGCCAACGTCCTGACTTTC	CASSQGDSGANVLTF
TRBD1	TRBJ2-3	TRBV6-1	-	TGTGCCAGTGGGACAGTTAACACAGATACGCAGTATTTT	CASGTVNTDTQYF
TRBD1	TRBJ1-1	TRBV7-9	few	TGTGCCAGCAGCCCAAGGACAGGGCAGAACACTGAAGCTTTCTTT	CASSPRTGQNTEAFF
TRBD1	TRBJ2-1	TRBV5-1	-	TGCGCCAGCAGCAGATCCGGGACAGGGGCGAATGAGCAGTTCTTC	CASSRSGTGANEQFF
-	TRBJ2-5	TRBV3-1	few	TGTGCCAGCAGCCAAGTGGGGGTAGGGACCCAGTACTTC	CASSQVGVGTQYF
-	TRBJ1-2	TRBV5-5	few	TGTGCCAGCAGCCCTGAACTAACTCCGGGCTATGGCTACACCTTC	CASSPELTPGYGYTF
TRBD1	TRBJ1-2	TRBV7-8	few	TGTGCCAGCAGCTTATTGAGAGGACAGGAAGGTTATGGCTACACCTTC	CASSLLRGQEGYGYTF
-	TRBJ1-4	TRBV7-9	-	TGTGCCAGCAGCGACCCGAAGGTAGATGGGAAACTGTTTTTT	CASSDPKVDGKLFF
-	TRBJ1-1	TRBV18	once	TGTGCCAGCTCACCCCGGGCTTACGAAGCTTTCTTT	CASSPRAYEAFF
TRBD1	TRBJ1-2	TRBV5-1	-	TGCGCCAGCAGCGGCGGGACCAGGGGGGATGGCTACACCTTC	CASSGGTRGDGYTF
-	TRBJ1-4	TRBV4-3	few	TGCGCCAGCAGCCAAGAGGTTACGAGATCAACTAATGAAAAACTGTTTTTT	CASSQEVTRSTNEKLFF
-	TRBJ2-7	TRBV20-1	few	TGCAGTGCTAGCGGGGGTGGGTCCTACGAGCAGTACTTC	CSASGGGSYEQYF
-	TRBJ2-7	TRBV12-5	once	TGTGCTAGTGGCCCGACAGGCCTCTACGAGCAGTACTTC	CASGPTGLYEQYF
TRBD1	TRBJ1-2	TRBV20-1	-	TGCAGTGCTAGTATGGACAGGGAGGGTGGCTACACCTTC	CSASMDREGGYTF
TRBD2	TRBJ2-5	TRBV27	many	TGTGCCAGCAGCCCCATCCCTAGCGGGAGGGCGGAGTACTTC	CASSPIPSGRAEYF
-	TRBJ1-1	TRBV5-5	-	TGTGCCAGCAACAGGGTTTCGAACACTGAAGCTTTCTTT	CASNRVSNTEAFF
-	TRBJ1-4	TRBV12-3/TRBV12-4	-	TGTGCCAGCAGGTACGGGACGACGAATGAAAAACTGTTTTTT	CASRYGTTNEKLFF
-	TRBJ2-7	TRBV5-4	-	TGTGCCAGCAGCTTGCCAGGGACAACCTACGAGCAGTACTTC	CASSLPGTTYEQYF
-	TRBJ2-1	TRBV4-3	-	TGCGCCAGCAGCCACCTTACAGGGGAGGTTTACAATGAGCAGTTCTTC	CASSHLTGEVYNEQFF
-	TRBJ1-1	TRBV6-1	-	TGTGCCAGCAGGAAATCTGGGGGCCCTGAAGCTTTCTTT	CASRKSGGPEAFF
-	TRBJ2-1	TRBV4-3	-	TGCGCCAGCAGTGGAAAGGCCGACAATGAGCAGTTCTTC	CASSGKADNEQFF
-	TRBJ1-1	TRBV21-1	many	TGTGCCAGCCATTCGATGCAGGGGACAGCTGAAGCTTTCTTT	CASHSMQGTAEAFF
TRBD2	TRBJ2-3	TRBV20-1	-	TGCAGTGCTAGAGATCGCTTGGCGACTAGCAAGGCAGATACGCAGTATTTT	CSARDRLATSKADTQYF
TRBD1	TRBJ2-2	TRBV29-1	-	TGCAGCGGCCGGGGACAGGGGACGGTTGCCGGGGAGCTGTTTTTT	CSGRGQGTVAGELFF
-	TRBJ2-7	TRBV29-1	few	TGCAGCGTGGGGGGTAAGCTGGGACAGAGCTACGAGCAGTACTTC	CSVGGKLGQSYEQYF
-	TRBJ2-7	TRBV20-1	few	TGCAGTGCTAAAGCAGAGAGCTCCTACGAGCAGTACTTC	CSAKAESSYEQYF
-	TRBJ1-1	TRBV28	few	TGTGCCAGCAGTTTTGGGGGAGGGGCGTCGGCTTTCTTT	CASSFGGGASAFF
-	TRBJ2-7	TRBV7-8	few	TGTGCCAGCAGCTTACGCCGAACCATCTACGAGCAGTACTTC	CASSLRRTIYEQYF
-	TRBJ1-6	TRBV10-3	few	TGTGCCATCAGTGAGTCCCACTCCCCGGGGACACCCCTCCACTTT	CAISESHSPGTPLHF
TRBD1	TRBJ2-3	TRBV20-1	few	TGCAGTGCTCCGGACAGGGAAAAGACAGATACGCAGTATTTT	CSAPDREKTDTQYF
TRBD1	TRBJ1-5	TRBV15	few	TGTGCCACCAGCAGAGTTCGGAAGATAGGGGGCGGACAGCCCCAGCATTTT	CATSRVRKIGGGQPQHF
-	TRBJ1-2	TRBV21-1	few	TGTGCCAGCAGCAAGAGACAGTCCCCTGGTGGGTATGGCTACACCTTC	CASSKRQSPGGYGYTF
-	TRBJ1-6	TRBV6-6	-	TGTGCCAGCACCTCTAAAGCAAGTTCACCCCTCCACTTT	CASTSKASSPLHF
-	TRBJ1-2	TRBV6-1	few	TGTGCCAGCAGTGAACGGCGGCTCTATGGCTACACCTTC	CASSERRLYGYTF
-	TRBJ2-4	TRBV12-3/TRBV12-4	few	TGTGCCAGCAGCCCGTCCAGGGCGGGGGCCAAAAACATTCAGTACTTC	CASSPSRAGAKNIQYF
TRBD1	TRBJ1-1	TRBV6-1	few	TGTGCCAGCAGTGGACAGGGACAGGGAGATGAAGCTTTCTTT	CASSGQGQGDEAFF
-	TRBJ2-4	TRBV5-1	few	TGCGCCAGCAGCCGGGGCGTAGAGGGAAACATTCAGTACTTC	CASSRGVEGNIQYF
TRBD2	TRBJ2-7	TRBV29-1	few	TGCAGCGTTGCTAGCGGGATCGCCTACGAGCAGTACTTC	CSVASGIAYEQYF
-	TRBJ2-1	TRBV7-2	many	TGTGCCAGCAGCTTAGAAGGAGGACGCAGTGAGCAGTTCTTC	CASSLEGGRSEQFF
TRBD1	TRBJ2-1	TRBV19	-	TGTGCCAGTAGACGGCACGGGACAGGGGGCTACAATGAGCAGTTCTTC	CASRRHGTGGYNEQFF